What follows are 22 T cell receptor beta chains derived from one specimen sequenced in a study of shared clonotypes between healthy human individuals. The repertoire was sequenced with immunoSEQ multiplex PCR; TCRdb's copy has only in-frame clones and lacks some. The sample has 450,000 to 500,000 clones; 65% to 80% are singletons. Sequencing input: PBMCs. These receptors came from a woman in her thirties or forties in good health. Some clones in this sample may be carry-over from other donors' samples.

V gene TRBV5-4 combines with J gene TRBJ2-6, with 10 bases aligning to TRBD1. Germline CDR1 and CDR2: SGHNT and YYREEE (reference sequence). The CDR3 loop spans 17 amino acids. The junction had 8 bases not matched to a gene; V was cut back by 4 bases and J by 4 bases. CDR3 DNA sequence: TGTGCCAGCAGCACGGGACAGGGGCCTGCAGGGGCCAACGTCCTGACTTTC. Encoded protein: CASSTGQGPAGANVLTF.

The chain uses TRBV27 and TRBJ2-5, with 11 positions matching TRBD2. The germline V gene has CDR1 MNHEY and CDR2 SMNVEV (reference sequence). The CDR3 length is 18 residues. The V segment lost 2 bases and the J segment 4 bases; nucleotides outside the gene matches: 12. The CDR3, as DNA: TGTGCCAGCAGTTTACGGGCTAGCGGGAGGCCTTCCCGAGAGACCCAGTACTTC. This codes for CASSLRASGRPSRETQYF.

This clone showed up just once. The V call is TRBV19, the J call TRBJ2-2, with TRBD2 identical over 9 bases. V shed 2 bases, J shed 4 bases, and the junction held 2 bases outside the gene matches. The CDR3 spans 15 residues. The germline gives CDR1 LNHDA, CDR2 SQIVND (reference sequence). CDR3: CASSITSGRTGELFF. The CDR3 coding sequence is TGTGCCAGTAGTATAACTAGCGGGCGCACCGGGGAGCTGTTTTTT.

The V gene is TRBV19, the J gene TRBJ2-7, with 7 positions matching TRBD1. With V trimmed by 10 bases and J by 4 bases, 10 bases remained unmatched. Looked up from germline, CDR1 is LNHDA and CDR2 is SQIVND (reference sequence). The CDR3 contains 13 residues. The CDR3 DNA is TGTGCCACCGCCTGGGACAGAGAGTACGAGCAGTACTTC. It specifies CATAWDREYEQYF.

The V gene is TRBV5-1, the J gene TRBJ2-1; 8 nucleotides line up with TRBD2. Germline V gene data show CDR1 as SGHRS and CDR2 as YFSETQ. The CDR3 extends over 14 amino acids. Unmatched junction bases numbered 2, after V lost 0 bases and J lost 6 bases. The CDR3 here is CASSLGGRSNEQFF. The CDR3 coding sequence is TGCGCCAGCAGCTTGGGCGGGAGGTCCAATGAGCAGTTCTTC.

This clone is a singleton in its sample. V is TRBV12-2 and J is TRBJ1-5. TRBV12-2 represents a pseudogene. CDR3 length: 20 amino acids. The CDR3 loop reads CASRLVVRTGDPRIDQPQHF. CDR3 DNA sequence: TGTGCAAGTCGCTTAGTGGTAAGGACTGGGGACCCTAGAATTGATCAGCCCCAGCATTTT.

V and J are TRBV5-6 and TRBJ2-7; TRBD1 matches at 9 bases. CDR1 SGHDT and CDR2 YYEEEE come from the germline V gene. The CDR3 runs to 13 residues. Trimming at V came to 4 bases and at J to 7 bases, leaving 6 bases not matched to a gene. The CDR3 spells CASSVGTGWEQYF. DNA of the CDR3: TGTGCCAGCAGCGTCGGGACAGGGTGGGAGCAGTACTTC.

This clone was picked up many times. V is TRBV29-1 and J is TRBJ2-7, with 7 nucleotides matching TRBD2. The CDR3 is made up of 13 amino acids. V dropped 6 bases and J dropped 0; count of bases not matched to a gene: 5. The V gene's germline CDR1 is SQVTM and CDR2 ANQGSEA. CDR3 in amino acids: CSVRLAPSYEQYF. DNA for the CDR3: TGCAGCGTACGACTAGCCCCCTCCTACGAGCAGTACTTC.

A word on this clone: At one boundary the junction diverges from the germline segment, which might be a read error. The rearrangement joins TRBV7-7 to TRBJ2-5; TRBD2 agrees at 11 bases. Germline CDR1 reads SSHAT; CDR2 reads FNYEAQ (reference sequence). The CDR3 is made up of 15 amino acids. The CDR3 nucleotides are TGTGCTAGCAGCTTAACCGGGACTAGCGGAGAGACCCAGTACTTC. Its translation: CASSLTGTSGETQYF.

The gene calls are TRBV2 and TRBJ1-5; D not resolved. Germline CDR1 SNHLY, CDR2 FYNNEI. This CDR3 comprises 13 residues. The V and J ends lost 0 bases and 6 bases respectively, with 6 bases between them. The CDR3 region has the DNA TGTGCCAGCAGTGAAGCGCTTCGTCAGCCCCAGCATTTT. Its translation is CASSEALRQPQHF. Full variable domain (remainder filled in from reference TRBV2 and TRBJ1-5): EPEVTQTPSHQVTQMGQEVILRCVPISNHLYFYWYRQILGQKVEFLVSFYNNEISEKSEIFDDQFSVERPDGSNFTLKIRSTKLEDSAMYFCASSEALRQPQHFGDGTRLSIL.

The V and J genes are TRBV2 and TRBJ1-1; no firm D call. From germline, CDR1 is SNHLY and CDR2 FYNNEI. The CDR3 extends over 14 amino acids. V lost 4 bases and J lost 5, with 14 bases in between. The CDR3 loop reads CASSGEWGGTEAFF. DNA of the CDR3: TGTGCCAGCAGTGGGGAGTGGGGTGGTACTGAAGCTTTCTTT.

This clone was counted at least ten times. The chain has TRBV18 and TRBJ2-7, with 7 nucleotides matching TRBD2. The CDR3 contains 17 residues. CDR1 is KGHSH, CDR2 LQKENI, per germline. The V gene end was trimmed by 1 base and the J gene end by 0 bases; junction bases not matched to a gene: 9. CDR3 in amino acids: CASSPLAGSVSSYEQYF. In DNA, the CDR3 is TGTGCCAGCTCACCACTAGCGGGTAGTGTGAGCTCCTACGAGCAGTACTTC. Variable domain in full (rest from reference TRBV18 and TRBJ2-7): NAGVMQNPRHLVRRRGQEARLRCSPMKGHSHVYWYRQLPEEGLKFMVYLQKENIIDESGMPKERFSAEFPKEGPSILRIQQVVRGDSAAYFCASSPLAGSVSSYEQYFGPGTRLTVT.

The count of this clone is one. The V and J genes are TRBV18 and TRBJ2-3, with D hard to call. The CDR3 loop spans 16 amino acids. V lost 2 bases to trimming and J lost 5 bases, with 17 bases between them. Germline CDR1 KGHSH, CDR2 LQKENI. CDR3 sequence reads: CASSPSTTGLGDTQYF. CDR3 nucleotide sequence: TGTGCCAGCTCACCATCGACCACCGGTTTAGGAGATACGCAGTATTTT.

Remarks on this clone: Here the CDR3 omits its conserved ending phenylalanine or tryptophan, so a read error is the likely source. J is TRBJ1-2 and V is TRBV7-2; D uncertain. This CDR3 has 14 residues. Deletions cut 4 bases from V and 2 bases from J, with 11 bases between. In germline, CDR1 is SGHTA, CDR2 FQGNSA. CDR3 DNA: TGTGCCAGCAGCTCCAGCTGGGGAAACTATGGCTACACCATC. It yields the protein CASSSSWGNYGYTI.

The chain uses TRBV7-8 and TRBJ1-5; D is perhaps TRBD1 (5 bases). The CDR3 extends over 14 amino acids. Trimming shortened V by 0 bases and J by 6 bases, and 9 bases separated the two germline ends. Germline CDR1 and CDR2: SGHVS and FQNEAQ. The CDR3 region has the DNA TGTGCCAGCAGCTTAGCAGGGGTTGGTCAGCCCCAGCATTTT. It yields the protein CASSLAGVGQPQHF.

V and J are TRBV27 and TRBJ2-7; the match to TRBD2 covers 7 bases. Looked up from germline, CDR1 is MNHEY and CDR2 is SMNVEV (reference sequence). The CDR3 is 15 residues long. After removal of 10 bases from V and 4 bases from J, the junction contained 16 bases not matched to a gene. The CDR3 spells CATGYVAGAFYEQYF. The CDR3 DNA is TGTGCCACCGGATACGTGGCGGGAGCTTTTTACGAGCAGTACTTC.

The chain employs TRBV27 and TRBJ1-1; 8 bases fit TRBD1. CDR1 is MNHEY and CDR2 is SMNVEV in the germline V gene (reference sequence). The CDR3 contains 13 residues. The junction had 5 bases not matched to a gene; V was cut back by 5 bases and J by 6 bases. The CDR3 loop reads CASSPRQGSEAFF. Here the CDR3 DNA reads TGTGCCAGCAGTCCACGACAGGGGTCTGAAGCTTTCTTT.

In this sample, this clone turned up a few times. The chain couples TRBV5-1 to TRBJ1-1, with D perhaps matching TRBD1 (6 bases). V lost 4 bases and J lost 1, with 26 bases in between. The CDR3 has 19 residues. CDR1 SGHRS and CDR2 YFSETQ come from the germline V gene. The CDR3 spells CASSPSFSGTLGRNTEAFF. CDR3 nucleotides: TGCGCCAGCAGCCCGTCCTTTAGCGGGACACTGGGTCGGAACACTGAAGCTTTCTTT.

The gene calls are TRBV19 and TRBJ2-7; TRBD1 matches at 7 bases. The trim removed 3 bases at V and 2 bases at J, leaving 7 bases unmatched. CDR3 length: 15 amino acids. From germline, CDR1 is LNHDA and CDR2 SQIVND (reference sequence). The CDR3 nucleotides read TGTGCCAGTAGTATCCTACAGGGGCTGGCCTACGAGCAGTACTTC. Amino acids: CASSILQGLAYEQYF. Together with reference TRBV19 and TRBJ2-7, the CDR3 gives the full variable domain: DGGITQSPKYLFRKEGQNVTLSCEQNLNHDAMYWYRQDPGQGLRLIYYSQIVNDFQKGDIAEGYSVSREKKESFPLTVTSAQKNPTAFYLCASSILQGLAYEQYFGPGTRLTVT.

This clone was detected once. This chain uses TRBV2 with TRBJ2-5, with D perhaps matching TRBD2 (5 bases). Trimming removed 5 bases from V and 4 bases from J, with 11 bases in between. This CDR3 is built from 13 residues. Germline V gene sequence: CDR1 SNHLY, CDR2 FYNNEI. The CDR3 loop reads CASSYTEGETQYF. The CDR3 region has the DNA TGTGCCAGCAGTTATACAGAGGGAGAGACCCAGTACTTC.

V gene TRBV6-5 combines with J gene TRBJ2-7; perhaps TRBD1 as D (6 bases). Germline values: CDR1 MNHEY, CDR2 SVGAGI. This CDR3 contains 14 residues. V lost 6 bases to trimming and J lost 2 bases, with 14 bases between them. The CDR3 here is CASRTGGPAYEQYF. In DNA form, the CDR3 reads TGTGCCAGCAGGACAGGAGGACCTGCCTACGAGCAGTACTTC.

This clone has only a few counts. This chain uses TRBV5-6 with TRBJ1-2; the D gene is possibly TRBD1 (5 bases). Deletions cut 4 bases from V and 1 base from J, with 11 bases between. Germline values: CDR1 SGHDT, CDR2 YYEEEE. The CDR3 covers 14 residues. The CDR3 reads CASSETANNYGYTF. The CDR3 nucleotides are TGTGCCAGCAGCGAGACAGCTAATAACTATGGCTACACCTTC.